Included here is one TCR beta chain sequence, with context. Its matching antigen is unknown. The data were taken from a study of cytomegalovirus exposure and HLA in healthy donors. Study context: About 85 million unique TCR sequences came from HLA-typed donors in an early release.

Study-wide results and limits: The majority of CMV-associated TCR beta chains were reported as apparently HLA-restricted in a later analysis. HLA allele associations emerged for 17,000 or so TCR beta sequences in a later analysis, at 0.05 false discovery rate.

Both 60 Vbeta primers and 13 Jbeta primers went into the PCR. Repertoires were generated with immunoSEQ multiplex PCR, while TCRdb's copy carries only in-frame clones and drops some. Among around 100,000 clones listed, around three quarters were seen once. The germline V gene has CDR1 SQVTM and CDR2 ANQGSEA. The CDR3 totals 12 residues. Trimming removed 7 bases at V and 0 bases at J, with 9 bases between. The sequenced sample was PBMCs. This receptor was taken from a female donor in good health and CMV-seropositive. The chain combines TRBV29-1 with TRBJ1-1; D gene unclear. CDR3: CSADPMNTEAFF. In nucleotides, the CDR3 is TGCAGCGCAGATCCGATGAACACTGAAGCTTTCTTT. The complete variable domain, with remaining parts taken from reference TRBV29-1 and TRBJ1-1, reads SAVISQKPSRDICQRGTSLTIQCQVDSQVTMMFWYRQQPGQSLTLIATANQGSEATYESGFVIDKFPISRPNLTFSTLTVSNMSPEDSSIYLCSADPMNTEAFFGQGTRLTVV.